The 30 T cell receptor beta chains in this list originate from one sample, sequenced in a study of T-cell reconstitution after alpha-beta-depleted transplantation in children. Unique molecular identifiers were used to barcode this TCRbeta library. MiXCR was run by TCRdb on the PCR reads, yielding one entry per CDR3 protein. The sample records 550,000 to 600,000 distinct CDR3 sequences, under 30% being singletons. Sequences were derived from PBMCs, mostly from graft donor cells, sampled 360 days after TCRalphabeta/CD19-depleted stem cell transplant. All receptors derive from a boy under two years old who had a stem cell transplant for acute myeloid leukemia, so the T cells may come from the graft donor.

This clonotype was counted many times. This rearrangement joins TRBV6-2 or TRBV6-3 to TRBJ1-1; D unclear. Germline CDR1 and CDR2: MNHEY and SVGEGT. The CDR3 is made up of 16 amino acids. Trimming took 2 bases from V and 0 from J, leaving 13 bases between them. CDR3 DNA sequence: TGTGCCAGCAGTTACGGCCCCTGGCGGATGAACACTGAAGCTTTCTTT. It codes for CASSYGPWRMNTEAFF.

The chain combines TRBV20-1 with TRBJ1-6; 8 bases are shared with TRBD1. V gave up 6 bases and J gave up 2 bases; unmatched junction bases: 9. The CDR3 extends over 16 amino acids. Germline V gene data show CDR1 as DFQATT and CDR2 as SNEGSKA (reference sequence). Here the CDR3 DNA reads TGCAGTGCGGGGACAGGCTCACGCACCTATAATTCACCCCTCCACTTT. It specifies CSAGTGSRTYNSPLHF.

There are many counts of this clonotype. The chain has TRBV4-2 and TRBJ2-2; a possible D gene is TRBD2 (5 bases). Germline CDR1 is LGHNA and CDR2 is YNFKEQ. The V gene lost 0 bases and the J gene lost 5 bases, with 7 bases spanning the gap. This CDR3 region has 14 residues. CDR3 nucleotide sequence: TGTGCCAGCAGCCAAGAACGGGGAACCGGGGAGCTGTTTTTT. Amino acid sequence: CASSQERGTGELFF.

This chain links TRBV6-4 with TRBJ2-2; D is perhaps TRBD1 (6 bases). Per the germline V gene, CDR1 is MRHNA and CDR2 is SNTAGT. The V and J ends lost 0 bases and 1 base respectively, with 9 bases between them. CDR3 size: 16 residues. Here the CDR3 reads CASSDSSGVNTGELFF. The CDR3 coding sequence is TGTGCCAGCAGTGACTCATCAGGGGTGAACACCGGGGAGCTGTTTTTT.

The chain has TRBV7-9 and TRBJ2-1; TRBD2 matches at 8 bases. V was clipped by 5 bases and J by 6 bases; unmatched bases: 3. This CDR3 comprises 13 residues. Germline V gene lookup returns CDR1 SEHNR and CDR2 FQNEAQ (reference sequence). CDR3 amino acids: CASSPGTSNEQFF. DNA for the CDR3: TGTGCCAGCAGCCCTGGGACTAGCAATGAGCAGTTCTTC.

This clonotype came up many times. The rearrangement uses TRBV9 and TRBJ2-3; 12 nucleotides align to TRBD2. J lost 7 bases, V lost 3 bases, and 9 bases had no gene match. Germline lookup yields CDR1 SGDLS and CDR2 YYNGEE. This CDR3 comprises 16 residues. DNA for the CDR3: TGTGCCAGCAGCGCATCTAGCGGGGGGGCTAGGTATACGCAGTATTTT. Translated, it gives CASSASSGGARYTQYF.

The CDR3 loop reads CASFSVLAMEETQYF. CDR3 nucleotide sequence: TGTGCCAGCTTCTCAGTCCTAGCGATGGAAGAGACCCAGTACTTC. The chain recombines TRBV6-2 or TRBV6-3 with TRBJ2-5; possible D gene TRBD2, 6 bases. The germline CDR1 and CDR2 sequences are MNHEY and SVGEGT. The CDR3 is 15 amino acids. V shed 8 bases and J shed 3 bases, with 19 bases lying between them.

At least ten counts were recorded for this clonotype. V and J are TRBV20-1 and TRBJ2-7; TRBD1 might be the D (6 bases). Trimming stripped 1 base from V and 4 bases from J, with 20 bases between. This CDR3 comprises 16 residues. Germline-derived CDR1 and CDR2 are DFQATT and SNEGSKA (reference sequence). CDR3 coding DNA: TGCAGTGCTAGAGGGAGCAGGGGCAGGTGGGGGTACGAGCAGTACGTC. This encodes CSARGSRGRWGYEQYV.

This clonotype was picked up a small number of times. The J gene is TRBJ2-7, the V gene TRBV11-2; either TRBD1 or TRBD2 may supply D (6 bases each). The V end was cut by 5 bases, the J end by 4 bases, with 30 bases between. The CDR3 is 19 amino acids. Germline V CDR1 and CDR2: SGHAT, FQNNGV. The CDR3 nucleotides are TGTGCCAGCAGCCTTCCACTCAACAGGGTAGCGGTAGAGGCGTACGAGCAGTACTTC. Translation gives CASSLPLNRVAVEAYEQYF.

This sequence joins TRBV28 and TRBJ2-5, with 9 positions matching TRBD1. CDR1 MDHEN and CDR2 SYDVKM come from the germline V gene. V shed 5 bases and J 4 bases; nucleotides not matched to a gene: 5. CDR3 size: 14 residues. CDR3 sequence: CASSLDRGAETQYF. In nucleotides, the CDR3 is TGTGCCAGCAGTCTCGACAGGGGGGCAGAGACCCAGTACTTC.

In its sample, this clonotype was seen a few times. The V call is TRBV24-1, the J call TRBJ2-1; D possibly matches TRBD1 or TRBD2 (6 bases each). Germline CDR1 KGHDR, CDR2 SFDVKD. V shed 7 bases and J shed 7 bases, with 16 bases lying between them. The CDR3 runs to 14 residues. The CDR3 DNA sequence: TGTGCCACCAGCCGCCGGGGGCAAACGAATGAGCAGTTCTTC. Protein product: CATSRRGQTNEQFF.

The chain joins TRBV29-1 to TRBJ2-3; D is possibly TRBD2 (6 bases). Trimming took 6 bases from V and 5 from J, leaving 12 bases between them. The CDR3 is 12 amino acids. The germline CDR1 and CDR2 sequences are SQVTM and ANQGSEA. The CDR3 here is CSVAGTLDTQYF. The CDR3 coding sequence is TGCAGCGTAGCCGGGACTCTAGATACGCAGTATTTT.

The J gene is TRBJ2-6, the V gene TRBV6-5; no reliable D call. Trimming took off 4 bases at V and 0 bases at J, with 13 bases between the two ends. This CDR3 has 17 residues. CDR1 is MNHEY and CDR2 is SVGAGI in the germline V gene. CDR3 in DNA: TGTGCCAGCAGTTTCTGGACGGGTAACTCTGGGGCCAACGTCCTGACTTTC. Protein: CASSFWTGNSGANVLTF.

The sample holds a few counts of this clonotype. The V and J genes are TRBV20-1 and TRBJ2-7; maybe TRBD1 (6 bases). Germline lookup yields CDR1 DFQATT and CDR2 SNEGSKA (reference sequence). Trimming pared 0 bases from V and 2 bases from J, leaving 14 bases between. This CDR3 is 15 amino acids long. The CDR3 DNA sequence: TGCAGTGCTAGAGAGCGGACAGACCTAGCCTACGAGCAGTACTTC. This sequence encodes CSARERTDLAYEQYF.

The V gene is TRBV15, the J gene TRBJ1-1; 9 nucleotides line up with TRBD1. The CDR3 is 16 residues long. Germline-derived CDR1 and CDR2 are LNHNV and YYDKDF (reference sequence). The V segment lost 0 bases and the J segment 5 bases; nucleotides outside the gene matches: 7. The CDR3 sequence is CATSRDWTGAGTEAFF. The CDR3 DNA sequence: TGTGCCACCAGCAGAGATTGGACAGGGGCGGGGACTGAAGCTTTCTTT.

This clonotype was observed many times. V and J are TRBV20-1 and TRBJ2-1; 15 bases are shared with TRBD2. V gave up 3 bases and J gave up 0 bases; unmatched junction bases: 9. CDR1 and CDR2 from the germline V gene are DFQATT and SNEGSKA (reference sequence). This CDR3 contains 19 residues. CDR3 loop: CSARAEGLAGGFSYNEQFF. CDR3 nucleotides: TGCAGTGCTAGGGCCGAGGGACTAGCGGGGGGCTTCTCCTACAATGAGCAGTTCTTC.

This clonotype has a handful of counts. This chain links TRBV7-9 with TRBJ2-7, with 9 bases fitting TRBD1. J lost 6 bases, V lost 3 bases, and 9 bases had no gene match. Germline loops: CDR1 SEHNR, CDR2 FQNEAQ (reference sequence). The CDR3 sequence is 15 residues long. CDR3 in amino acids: CASSFTGGRSSEQYF. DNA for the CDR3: TGTGCCAGCAGCTTTACAGGGGGCCGCTCGTCCGAGCAGTACTTC.

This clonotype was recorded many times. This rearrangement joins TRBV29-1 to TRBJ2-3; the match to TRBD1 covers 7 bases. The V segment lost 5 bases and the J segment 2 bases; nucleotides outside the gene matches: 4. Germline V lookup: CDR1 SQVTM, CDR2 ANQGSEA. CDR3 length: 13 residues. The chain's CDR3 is CSVSGTVTDTQYF. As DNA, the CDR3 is TGCAGCGTTTCCGGGACAGTCACAGATACGCAGTATTTT.

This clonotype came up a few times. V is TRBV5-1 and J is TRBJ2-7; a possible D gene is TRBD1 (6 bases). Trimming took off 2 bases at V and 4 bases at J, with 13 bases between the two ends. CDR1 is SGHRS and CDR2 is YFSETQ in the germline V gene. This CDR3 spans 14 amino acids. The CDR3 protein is CASSFTTGSYEQYV. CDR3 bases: TGCGCCAGCAGCTTTACGACAGGCTCGTACGAGCAGTACGTC.

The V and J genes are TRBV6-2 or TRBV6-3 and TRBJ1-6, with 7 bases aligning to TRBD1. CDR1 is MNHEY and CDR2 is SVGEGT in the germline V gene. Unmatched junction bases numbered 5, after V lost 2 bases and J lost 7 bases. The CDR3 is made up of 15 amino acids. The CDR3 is CASSYPGTVNSPLHF. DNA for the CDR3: TGTGCCAGCAGTTACCCCGGGACAGTAAATTCACCCCTCCACTTT.

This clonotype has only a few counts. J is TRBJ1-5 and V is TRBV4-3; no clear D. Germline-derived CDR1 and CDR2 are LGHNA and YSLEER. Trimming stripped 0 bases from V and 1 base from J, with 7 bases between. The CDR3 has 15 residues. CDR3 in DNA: TGCGCCAGCAGCCAAGATCAAGGGAGCAATCAGCCCCAGCATTTT. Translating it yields CASSQDQGSNQPQHF.

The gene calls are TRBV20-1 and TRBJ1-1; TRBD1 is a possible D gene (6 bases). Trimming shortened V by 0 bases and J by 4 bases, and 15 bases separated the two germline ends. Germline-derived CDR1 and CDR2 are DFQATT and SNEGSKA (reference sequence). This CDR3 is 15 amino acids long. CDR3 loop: CSARDLQGRGTEAFF. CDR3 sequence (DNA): TGCAGTGCTAGAGATCTCCAGGGGAGGGGCACTGAAGCTTTCTTT.

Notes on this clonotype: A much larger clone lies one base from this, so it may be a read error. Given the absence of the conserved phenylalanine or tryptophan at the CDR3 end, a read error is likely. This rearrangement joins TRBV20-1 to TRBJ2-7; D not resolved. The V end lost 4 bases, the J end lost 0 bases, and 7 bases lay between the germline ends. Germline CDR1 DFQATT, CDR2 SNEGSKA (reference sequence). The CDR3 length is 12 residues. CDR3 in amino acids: CSAKKLSYEQYL. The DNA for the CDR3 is TGCAGTGCTAAGAAACTCTCCTACGAGCAGTACTTA.

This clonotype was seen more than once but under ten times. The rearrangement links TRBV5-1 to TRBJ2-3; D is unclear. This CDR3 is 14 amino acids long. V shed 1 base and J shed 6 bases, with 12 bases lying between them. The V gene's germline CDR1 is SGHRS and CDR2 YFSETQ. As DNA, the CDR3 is TGCGCCAGCAGCTTGTCGGAATTGTGGGATACGCAGTATTTT. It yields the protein CASSLSELWDTQYF.

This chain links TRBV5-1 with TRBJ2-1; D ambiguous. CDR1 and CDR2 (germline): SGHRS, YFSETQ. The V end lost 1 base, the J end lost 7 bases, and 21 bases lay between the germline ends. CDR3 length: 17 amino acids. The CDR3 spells CASSLLPPNEMRNEQFF. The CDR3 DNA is TGCGCCAGCAGCTTGTTGCCCCCTAACGAGATGAGGAATGAGCAGTTCTTC.

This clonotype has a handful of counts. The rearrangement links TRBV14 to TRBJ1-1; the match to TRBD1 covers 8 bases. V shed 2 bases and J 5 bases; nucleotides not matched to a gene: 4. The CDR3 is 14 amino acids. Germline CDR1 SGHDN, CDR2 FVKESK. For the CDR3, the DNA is TGTGCCAGCAGCCAAACAGGGGGTTGGACTGAAGCTTTCTTT. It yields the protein CASSQTGGWTEAFF.

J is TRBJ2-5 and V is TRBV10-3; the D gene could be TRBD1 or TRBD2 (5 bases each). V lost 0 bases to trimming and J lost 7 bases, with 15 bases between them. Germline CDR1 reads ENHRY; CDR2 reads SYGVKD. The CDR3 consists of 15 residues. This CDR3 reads CAISESSGTARTQYF. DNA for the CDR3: TGTGCCATCAGTGAGTCATCCGGGACGGCCAGGACCCAGTACTTC.

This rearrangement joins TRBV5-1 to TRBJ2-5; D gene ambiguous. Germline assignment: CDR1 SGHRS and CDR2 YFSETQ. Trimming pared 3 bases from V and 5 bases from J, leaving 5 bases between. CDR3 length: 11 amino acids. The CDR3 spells CASSYDETQYF. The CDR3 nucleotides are TGCGCCAGCAGCTACGATGAGACCCAGTACTTC.

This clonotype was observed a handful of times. CDR3 nucleotides: TGTGCCAGCAGTTCGAACAGGTTGGGCTATGGCTACACCTTC. Amino acids: CASSSNRLGYGYTF. The chain employs TRBV12-3 or TRBV12-4 and TRBJ1-2; tentative D call: TRBD1 (5 bases). The CDR3 extends over 14 amino acids. V lost 4 bases to trimming and J lost 4 bases, with 13 bases between them.

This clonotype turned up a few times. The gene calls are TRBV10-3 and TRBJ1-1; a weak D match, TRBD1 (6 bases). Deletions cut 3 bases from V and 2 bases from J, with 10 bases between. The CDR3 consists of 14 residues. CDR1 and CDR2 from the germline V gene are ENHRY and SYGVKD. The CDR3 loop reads CAISEWTENTEAFF. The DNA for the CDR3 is TGTGCCATCAGTGAATGGACAGAAAACACTGAAGCTTTCTTT.